A single sample gave rise to the 15 T cell receptor beta chains below, sequenced in a study of technical replicates of blood from several donors. This table comes from immunoSEQ multiplex PCR, and its TCRdb copy is limited to in-frame clones, with some not included. The sample gives 45,000 to 65,000 clones, around 94% of which show up once; around 0.21% is in the top ten. Sequencing used T cells isolated from PBMCs. The receptors were sampled from a human donor in good health.

CDR3 protein: CASSVLSGNPYNEQFF. The CDR3 nucleotides read TGTGCCAGCAGCGTACTGAGCGGGAACCCCTACAATGAGCAGTTCTTC. V gene TRBV9 combines with J gene TRBJ2-1; 7 bases line up with TRBD2. J lost 2 bases, V lost 1 base, and 6 bases had no gene match. The CDR3 runs to 16 residues. Germline V gene data show CDR1 as SGDLS and CDR2 as YYNGEE.

In this sample, this clone turned up once. The rearrangement uses TRBV11-3 and TRBJ2-4; D possibly corresponds to TRBD1 (5 bases). V was pared by 1 base and J by 0 bases, with 19 bases between. Germline CDR1 and CDR2: SGHNT and YENEEA. This CDR3 comprises 19 residues. CDR3 coding DNA: TGTGCCAGCAGCTTAGTGGGTCGTGGGGCGAAACTAGCCAAAAACATTCAGTACTTC. Translating it yields CASSLVGRGAKLAKNIQYF.

In nucleotides, the CDR3 is TGCGCCAGTAGACTGCTAGCGGGAACTGAATACGAGCAGTACTTC. It codes for CASRLLAGTEYEQYF. V is TRBV5-1 and J is TRBJ2-7; 9 nucleotides align to TRBD2. V was clipped by 8 bases and J by 4 bases; unmatched bases: 13. The CDR3 is made up of 15 amino acids. In germline, CDR1 is SGHRS, CDR2 YFSETQ.

This clone was detected only once. The chain carries TRBV28 and TRBJ2-2, with 8 bases matching TRBD1. The length of the CDR3 is 16 residues. Germline V CDR1 and CDR2: MDHEN, SYDVKM. J lost 1 base, V lost 5 bases, and 6 bases had no gene match. CDR3 in DNA: TGTGCCAGCAGTATACTCGGGACAGGGAACACCGGGGAGCTGTTTTTT. It codes for CASSILGTGNTGELFF.

The chain is built from TRBV7-3 and TRBJ2-7, with a weak D call TRBD2 (6 bases). This CDR3 has 17 amino acids. CDR1 is SGHTA, CDR2 FQGTGA, per germline. Between the trimmed V and J ends, which lost 2 bases and 2 bases, there was a span of 19 bases. The CDR3 loop reads CASSLWRATLGPYEQYF. Written as DNA, the CDR3 is TGTGCCAGCAGCTTATGGAGGGCCACCCTGGGTCCCTACGAGCAGTACTTC.

The gene calls are TRBV7-9 and TRBJ2-2; 11 nucleotides align to TRBD2. V was clipped by 2 bases and J by 6 bases; unmatched bases: 14. Germline-derived CDR1 and CDR2 are SEHNR and FQNEAQ (reference sequence). CDR3 size: 19 residues. In DNA form, the CDR3 reads TGTGCCAGCAGCTTACTTTCCACTAGCGGGAGCGGTAAGGCCGGGGAGCTGTTTTTT. It encodes CASSLLSTSGSGKAGELFF.

This clone was observed once. The chain is built from TRBV28 and TRBJ1-1; no clear D. Trimming pared 7 bases from V and 0 bases from J, leaving 12 bases between. Looked up from germline, CDR1 is MDHEN and CDR2 is SYDVKM. The CDR3 spans 14 residues. The CDR3 here is CASTTTPLNTEAFF. The DNA of the CDR3 is TGTGCCAGCACAACAACCCCTTTGAACACTGAAGCTTTCTTT.

The chain carries TRBV18 and TRBJ2-1; TRBD2 aligns across 9 bases. CDR1 and CDR2 from the germline V gene are KGHSH and LQKENI. Trimming took 3 bases from V and 6 from J; bases not matched to a gene: 9. This CDR3 spans 16 amino acids. The DNA for the CDR3 is TGTGCCAGCTCACCTCAAAGAGGAGCGGGGGGCAATGAGCAGTTCTTC. It specifies CASSPQRGAGGNEQFF.

The V call is TRBV29-1, the J call TRBJ1-2; 9 nucleotides agree with TRBD1. Germline loops: CDR1 SQVTM, CDR2 ANQGSEA. The CDR3 contains 17 residues. V trimming: 6 bases; J trimming: 1 base; junction bases outside the gene matches: 15. The CDR3 reads CSVETPGQGYFNYGYTF. DNA for the CDR3: TGCAGCGTAGAAACCCCGGGACAGGGTTATTTTAACTATGGCTACACCTTC. The full variable domain, completed using reference TRBV29-1 and TRBJ1-2, is SAVISQKPSRDICQRGTSLTIQCQVDSQVTMMFWYRQQPGQSLTLIATANQGSEATYESGFVIDKFPISRPNLTFSTLTVSNMSPEDSSIYLCSVETPGQGYFNYGYTFGSGTRLTVV.

J is TRBJ2-1 and V is TRBV10-1, with D maybe TRBD2 (5 bases). CDR3 length: 16 amino acids. V was clipped by 7 bases and J by 3 bases, with 19 bases between them. In germline, CDR1 is WNHNN, CDR2 SYGVQD (reference sequence). The CDR3 region is CASKVGAAELYNEQFF. CDR3 sequence (DNA): TGCGCCAGCAAGGTTGGAGCGGCAGAGCTCTACAATGAGCAGTTCTTC.

The gene calls are TRBV19 and TRBJ1-5; TRBD1 matches 7 bases. The germline CDR1 and CDR2 sequences are LNHDA and SQIVND (reference sequence). The CDR3 totals 14 residues. The ends lost 4 bases at V and 2 bases at J; junction bases unmatched: 2. As DNA, the CDR3 is TGTGCCAGTAGTACAGGGGGAGGCAATCAGCCCCAGCATTTT. This gives the protein CASSTGGGNQPQHF.

V and J are TRBV28 and TRBJ2-2; maybe TRBD2 (5 bases). The CDR3 contains 13 residues. Germline assignment: CDR1 MDHEN and CDR2 SYDVKM. Trimming shortened V by 7 bases and J by 1 base, and 7 bases separated the two germline ends. The CDR3 loop is CASKSGNTGELFF. The CDR3 region has the DNA TGTGCCAGCAAGAGCGGGAACACCGGGGAGCTGTTTTTT.

CDR3 protein: CASTGEWNTEAFF. CDR3 DNA: TGCGCCAGCACAGGGGAGTGGAACACTGAAGCTTTCTTT. The chain joins TRBV10-1 to TRBJ1-1; tentative D call: TRBD1 (6 bases). V lost 7 bases, J lost 1 base, and 10 bases lay in between. CDR3 length: 13 amino acids. The germline V gene encodes CDR1 WNHNN and CDR2 SYGVQD (reference sequence).

This clone has just one count. CDR3 in amino acids: CASSPRDRAGEKLFF. CDR3 bases: TGTGCCAGCAGCCCGAGGGACAGGGCGGGAGAAAAACTGTTTTTT. The genes are TRBV7-9 and TRBJ1-4, with 9 bases matching TRBD1. CDR1 and CDR2 from the germline V gene are SEHNR and FQNEAQ (reference sequence). J gave up 8 bases and V 5 bases, and 9 bases lay outside the gene matches. The CDR3 spans 15 residues.

The table lists this clone with a count of one. The chain employs TRBV7-9 and TRBJ2-7; D perhaps matches TRBD2 (5 bases). V dropped 8 bases and J dropped 4 bases, with 21 bases sitting between them. This CDR3 has 15 amino acids. From germline, CDR1 is SEHNR and CDR2 FQNEAQ (reference sequence). Here the CDR3 DNA reads TGTGCCAGCCCTGTGGACGGGGATGACCTATACGAGCAGTACTTC. Amino acids: CASPVDGDDLYEQYF.